The 7 T cell receptor beta chains below come from one sample, sequenced in a study of blood T cell repertoires in COVID-19. Sequencing was performed with immunoSEQ multiplex PCR; in TCRdb, only in-frame clones are kept and a portion is missing. The sample includes roughly 76,000 clones, 70% to 80% of them seen just once. The specimen sequenced was peripheral blood. These receptors were taken from a human donor in a cohort sampled during active COVID-19.

This clone was picked up a small number of times. The rearrangement joins TRBV5-1 to TRBJ1-1, with TRBD1 identical over 12 bases. The trim removed 4 bases at V and 0 bases at J, leaving 7 bases unmatched. The length of the CDR3 is 17 residues. The germline V gene has CDR1 SGHRS and CDR2 YFSETQ. The chain's CDR3 is CASSEGTGGAMNTEAFF. The CDR3 nucleotides read TGCGCCAGCAGCGAAGGGACAGGGGGCGCGATGAACACTGAAGCTTTCTTT.

The J gene is TRBJ1-1, the V gene TRBV9; D is perhaps TRBD1 (5 bases). Trimming cost V 3 bases and J 1 base, with 16 bases left between them. Germline values: CDR1 SGDLS, CDR2 YYNGEE. The CDR3 sequence is 16 residues long. CDR3 protein: CASSATLRGGNTEAFF. For the CDR3, the DNA is TGTGCCAGCAGCGCCACCCTAAGGGGAGGGAACACTGAAGCTTTCTTT.

The chain couples TRBV7-9 to TRBJ2-5; 11 bases are a match to TRBD2. CDR3 length: 15 residues. V shed 6 bases, J shed 1 base, and the junction held 4 bases outside the gene matches. The germline CDR1 and CDR2 sequences are SEHNR and FQNEAQ (reference sequence). In nucleotides, the CDR3 is TGTGCCAGCAGTTTTAGCGGGAGGGCCCAAGAGACCCAGTACTTC. This translates into CASSFSGRAQETQYF.

The chain links TRBV10-2 to TRBJ2-1, with 12 bases lining up with TRBD2. The V gene's germline CDR1 is WSHSY and CDR2 SAAADI. The CDR3 is 21 residues long. With 7 bases clipped from V and 7 bases from J, the junction kept 26 bases outside the gene matches. The CDR3 coding sequence is TGCGCCAGCATTTCACCTCCCGGGGGACTAGCGGGCGGACGAGGGGGGAATGAGCAGTTCTTC. Its protein product is CASISPPGGLAGGRGGNEQFF.

The chain has TRBV11-2 and TRBJ2-5; the match to TRBD2 covers 12 bases. Germline V CDR1 and CDR2: SGHAT, FQNNGV. The CDR3 extends over 15 amino acids. V lost 5 bases to trimming and J lost 2 bases; unmatched junction nucleotides: 3. The CDR3 region is CASSPGTSGQETQYF. The CDR3 bases are TGTGCCAGCAGCCCAGGGACTAGCGGGCAAGAGACCCAGTACTTC.

V usage is TRBV28 and J usage is TRBJ2-7, with 7 bases lining up with TRBD2. J gave up 1 base and V 8 bases, and 14 bases lay outside the gene matches. CDR1 is MDHEN and CDR2 is SYDVKM in the germline V gene. This CDR3 contains 16 residues. CDR3 coding DNA: TGTGCCAGCGGGGATGGGCCTGGCGGGAGTTCCTACGAGCAGTACTTC. It encodes CASGDGPGGSSYEQYF.

The V call is TRBV11-2, the J call TRBJ2-7, with TRBD2 identical over 8 bases. The CDR3 is 15 residues long. V dropped 4 bases and J dropped 6; count of bases not matched to a gene: 11. The germline gives CDR1 SGHAT, CDR2 FQNNGV. CDR3 sequence: CASSSAGTRKVEQYF. Here the CDR3 DNA reads TGTGCCAGCAGCTCGGCCGGGACTAGGAAGGTCGAGCAGTACTTC.